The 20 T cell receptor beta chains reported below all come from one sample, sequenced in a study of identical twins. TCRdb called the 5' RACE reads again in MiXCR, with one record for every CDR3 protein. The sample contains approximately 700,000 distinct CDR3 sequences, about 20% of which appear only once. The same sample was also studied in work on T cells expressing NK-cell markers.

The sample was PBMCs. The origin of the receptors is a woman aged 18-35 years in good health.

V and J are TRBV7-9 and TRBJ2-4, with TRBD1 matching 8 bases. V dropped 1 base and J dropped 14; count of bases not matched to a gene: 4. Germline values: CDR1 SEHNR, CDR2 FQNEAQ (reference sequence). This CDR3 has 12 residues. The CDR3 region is CASSLVTGAEYF. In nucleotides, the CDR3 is TGTGCCAGCAGCTTAGTGACAGGGGCGGAGTACTTC.

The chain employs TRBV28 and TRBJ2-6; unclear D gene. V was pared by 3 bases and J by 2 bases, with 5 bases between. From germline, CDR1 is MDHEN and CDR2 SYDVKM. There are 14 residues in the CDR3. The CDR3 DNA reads TGTGCCAGCAGTTTGCACACTGGGGCCAACGTCCTGACTTTC. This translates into CASSLHTGANVLTF.

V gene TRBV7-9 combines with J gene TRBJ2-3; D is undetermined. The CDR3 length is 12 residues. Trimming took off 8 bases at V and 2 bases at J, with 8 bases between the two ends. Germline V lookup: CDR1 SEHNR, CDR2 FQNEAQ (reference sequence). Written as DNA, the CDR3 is TGTGCCAGCGACTCCTCCACAGATACGCAGTATTTT. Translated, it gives CASDSSTDTQYF.

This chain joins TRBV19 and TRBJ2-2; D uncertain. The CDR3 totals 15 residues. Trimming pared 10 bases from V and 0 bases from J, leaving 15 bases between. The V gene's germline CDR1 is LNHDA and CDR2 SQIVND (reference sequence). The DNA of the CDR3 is TGTGCCACCCCCCAGCGCATACCGAACACCGGGGAGCTGTTTTTT. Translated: CATPQRIPNTGELFF.

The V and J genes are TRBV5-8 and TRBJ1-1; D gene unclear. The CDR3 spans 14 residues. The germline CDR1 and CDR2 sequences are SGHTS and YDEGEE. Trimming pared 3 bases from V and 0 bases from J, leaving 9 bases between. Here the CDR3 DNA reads TGTGCCAGCAGCTATCACCCCTTGAACACTGAAGCTTTCTTT. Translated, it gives CASSYHPLNTEAFF.

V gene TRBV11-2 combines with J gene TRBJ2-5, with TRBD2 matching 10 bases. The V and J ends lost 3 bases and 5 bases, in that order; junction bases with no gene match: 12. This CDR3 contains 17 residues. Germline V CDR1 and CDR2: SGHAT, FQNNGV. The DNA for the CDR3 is TGTGCCAGCAGCTTCCCCCCGGCAGCGGGGGGGCAGGAGACCCAGTACTTC. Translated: CASSFPPAAGGQETQYF. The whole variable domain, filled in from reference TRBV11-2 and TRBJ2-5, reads EAGVAQSPRYKIIEKRQSVAFWCNPISGHATLYWYQQILGQGPKLLIQFQNNGVVDDSQLPKDRFSAERLKGVDSTLKIQPAKLEDSAVYLCASSFPPAAGGQETQYFGPGTRLLVL.

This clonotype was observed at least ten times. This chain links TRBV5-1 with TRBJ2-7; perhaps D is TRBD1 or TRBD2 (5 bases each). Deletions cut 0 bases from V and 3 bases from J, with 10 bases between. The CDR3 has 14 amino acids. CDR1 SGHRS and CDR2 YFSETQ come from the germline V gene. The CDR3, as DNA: TGCGCCAGCAGCTTGGGAGGGGTCGGCTACGAGCAGTACTTC. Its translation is CASSLGGVGYEQYF.

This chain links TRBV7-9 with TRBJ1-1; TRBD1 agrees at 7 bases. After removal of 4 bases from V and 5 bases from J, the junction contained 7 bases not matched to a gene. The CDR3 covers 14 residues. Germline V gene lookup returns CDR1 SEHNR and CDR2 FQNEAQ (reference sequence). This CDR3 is CASSSTGEGTEAFF. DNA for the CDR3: TGTGCCAGCAGCTCCACAGGGGAGGGGACTGAAGCTTTCTTT.

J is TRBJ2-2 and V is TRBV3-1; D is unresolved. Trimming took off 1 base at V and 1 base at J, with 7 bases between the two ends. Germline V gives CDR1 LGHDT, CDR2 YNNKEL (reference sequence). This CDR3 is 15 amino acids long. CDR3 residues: CASSQGLRNTGELFF. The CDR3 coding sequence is TGTGCCAGCAGCCAAGGTCTCCGGAACACCGGGGAGCTGTTTTTT.

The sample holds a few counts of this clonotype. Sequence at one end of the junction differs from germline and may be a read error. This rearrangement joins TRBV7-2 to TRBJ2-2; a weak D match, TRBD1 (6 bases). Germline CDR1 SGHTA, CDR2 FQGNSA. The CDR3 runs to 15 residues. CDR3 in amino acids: CASGKNRVNNGELFF. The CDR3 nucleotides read TGTGCCAGCGGCAAGAACAGGGTGAACAACGGGGAGCTGTTTTTT.

The chain's CDR3 is CASSTTRSGANVLTF. In DNA, the CDR3 is TGTGCCAGCAGCACTACACGCTCTGGGGCCAACGTCCTGACTTTC. V gene TRBV12-3 or TRBV12-4 combines with J gene TRBJ2-6; the D is unclear. The CDR3 loop spans 15 amino acids. V was cut by 6 bases and J by 0 bases, with 9 bases left in between.

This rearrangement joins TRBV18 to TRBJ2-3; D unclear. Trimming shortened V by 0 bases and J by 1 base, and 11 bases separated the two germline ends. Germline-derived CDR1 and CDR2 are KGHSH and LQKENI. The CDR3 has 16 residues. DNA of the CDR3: TGTGCCAGCTCACCACCCGACCAGGTGGGCACAGATACGCAGTATTTT. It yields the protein CASSPPDQVGTDTQYF.

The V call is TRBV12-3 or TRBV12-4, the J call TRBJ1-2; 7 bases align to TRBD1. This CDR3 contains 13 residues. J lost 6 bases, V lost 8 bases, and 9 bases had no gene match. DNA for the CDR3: TGTGCCAGCTTAGAACAGGGGTTCAATGGCTACACCTTC. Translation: CASLEQGFNGYTF.

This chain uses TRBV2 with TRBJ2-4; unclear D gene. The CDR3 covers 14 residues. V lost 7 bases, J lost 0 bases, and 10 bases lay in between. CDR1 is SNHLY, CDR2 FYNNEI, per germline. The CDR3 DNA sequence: TGTGCCAGCAAGACGGAACTAGCCAAAAACATTCAGTACTTC. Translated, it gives CASKTELAKNIQYF.

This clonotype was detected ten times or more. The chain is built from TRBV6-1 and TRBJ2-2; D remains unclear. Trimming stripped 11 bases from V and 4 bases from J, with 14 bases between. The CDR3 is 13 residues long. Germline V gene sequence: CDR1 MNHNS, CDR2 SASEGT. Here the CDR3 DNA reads TGTGCCTGCCGGGTTCTAGGCACCGGGGAGCTGTTTTTT. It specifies CACRVLGTGELFF.

The CDR3 protein is CASSVALRGRAREQFF. CDR3 sequence (DNA): TGTGCCAGCAGCGTAGCGCTCCGGGGGAGGGCCAGGGAGCAGTTCTTC. The rearrangement joins TRBV9 to TRBJ2-1, with TRBD2 matching 7 bases. CDR3 length: 16 residues. In germline, CDR1 is SGDLS, CDR2 YYNGEE. Trimming cost V 0 bases and J 10 bases; bases outside gene matches: 13.

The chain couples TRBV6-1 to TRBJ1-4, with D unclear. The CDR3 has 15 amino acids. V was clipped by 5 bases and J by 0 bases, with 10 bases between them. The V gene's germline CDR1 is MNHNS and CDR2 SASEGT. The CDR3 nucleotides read TGTGCCAGCAGTCAATCCCGTGCAACTAATGAAAAACTGTTTTTT. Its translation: CASSQSRATNEKLFF.

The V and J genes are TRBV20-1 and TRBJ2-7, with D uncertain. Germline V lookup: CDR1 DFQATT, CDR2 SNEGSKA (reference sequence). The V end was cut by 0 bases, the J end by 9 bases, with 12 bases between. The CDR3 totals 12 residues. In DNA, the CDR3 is TGCAGTGCTAGAGATCAAACGGGTGGGCAGTACTTC. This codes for CSARDQTGGQYF.

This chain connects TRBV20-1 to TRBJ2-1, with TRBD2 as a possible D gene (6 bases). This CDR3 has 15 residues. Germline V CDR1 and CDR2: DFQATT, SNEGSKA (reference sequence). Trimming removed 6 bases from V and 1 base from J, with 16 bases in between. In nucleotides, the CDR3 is TGCAGTGCCACAGGACTGGAGGGTTCCTACAATGAGCAGTTCTTC. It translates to CSATGLEGSYNEQFF.

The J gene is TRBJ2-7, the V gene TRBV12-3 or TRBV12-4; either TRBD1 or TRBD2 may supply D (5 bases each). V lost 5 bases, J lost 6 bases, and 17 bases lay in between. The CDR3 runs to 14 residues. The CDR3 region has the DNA TGTGCCAGCAGTGAGCAACTAGGGGTCTCCGAGCAGTACTTC. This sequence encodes CASSEQLGVSEQYF.